The 17 T cell receptor beta chains given below trace back to one sample, sequenced in a study of neoadjuvant anti-PD-1 for oral cavity cancer. Assay used: immunoSEQ multiplex PCR; TCRdb lists only in-frame clones, some missing. Of almost 8,500 clones in the sample, roughly 70% were seen once. Described time point: after neoadjuvant nivolumab, at surgical resection. The source was PBMCs, collected after nivolumab (anti-PD-1) treatment. Receptor source: a person aged 40 to 85 with oral cavity squamous cell carcinoma.

The rearrangement links TRBV4-3 to TRBJ1-2, with D perhaps matching TRBD1 (5 bases). Trimming cost V 7 bases and J 4 bases, with 19 bases left between them. The germline gives CDR1 LGHNA, CDR2 YSLEER. This CDR3 comprises 15 residues. The CDR3 DNA is TGCGCCAGCATCCTCCGGGACGCCGAGGGCTATGGCTACACCTTC. This codes for CASILRDAEGYGYTF.

The genes are TRBV19 and TRBJ2-1; 7 positions agree with TRBD1. CDR1 and CDR2 from the germline V gene are LNHDA and SQIVND (reference sequence). The CDR3 extends over 13 amino acids. The junction had 5 bases not matched to a gene; V was cut back by 3 bases and J by 9 bases. The CDR3 region has the DNA TGTGCCAGTAGTATGCGACAGGGAAGTGAGCAGTTCTTC. It translates to CASSMRQGSEQFF.

This clone was seen a handful of times. The chain links TRBV9 to TRBJ1-6; D may be TRBD1 (6 bases). CDR3 size: 17 residues. Germline V gene data show CDR1 as SGDLS and CDR2 as YYNGEE. V lost 3 bases, J lost 0 bases, and 13 bases lay in between. The CDR3 DNA sequence: TGTGCCAGCAGCGATCAGGGGTTTGCCTCCTATAATTCACCCCTCCACTTT. The encoded protein is CASSDQGFASYNSPLHF.

The chain is built from TRBV4-3 and TRBJ1-2; no clear D. This CDR3 region has 15 residues. In germline, CDR1 is LGHNA, CDR2 YSLEER. V shed 0 bases and J shed 2 bases, with 10 bases lying between them. CDR3 sequence reads: CASSQDGLANYGYTF. CDR3 in DNA: TGCGCCAGCAGCCAAGATGGTTTGGCAAACTATGGCTACACCTTC.

The table lists this clone with a few counts. The rearrangement joins TRBV7-6 to TRBJ2-5; D tentatively reads TRBD1 or TRBD2 (5 bases each). CDR1 SGHVS and CDR2 FNYEAQ come from the germline V gene. The CDR3 extends over 14 amino acids. The germline V and J ends were trimmed by 2 bases and 9 bases, with 16 bases remaining between them. As DNA, the CDR3 is TGTGCCAGCAGCTTACTGTCGTTGGGGCGGGCCCAGTACTTC. This sequence encodes CASSLLSLGRAQYF.

The chain couples TRBV6-6 to TRBJ1-1; possible D gene TRBD1, 6 bases. Germline-derived CDR1 and CDR2 are MNHNY and SVGAGI (reference sequence). CDR3 length: 15 residues. Trimming removed 0 bases at V and 5 bases at J, with 13 bases between. The CDR3 nucleotides are TGTGCCAGCAGTTACTCGAACAGGGTGAGAACTGAAGCTTTCTTT. As protein: CASSYSNRVRTEAFF.

This chain connects TRBV4-3 to TRBJ2-3; D is undetermined. The CDR3 is 13 amino acids. Germline CDR1 is LGHNA and CDR2 is YSLEER. V lost 0 bases to trimming and J lost 4 bases, with 5 bases between them. CDR3 loop: CASSQDSPDTQYF. Here the CDR3 DNA reads TGCGCCAGCAGCCAAGATTCCCCAGATACGCAGTATTTT.

V is TRBV10-1 and J is TRBJ2-7, with D unclear. The germline V gene has CDR1 WNHNN and CDR2 SYGVQD (reference sequence). V lost 2 bases, J lost 12 bases, and 14 bases lay in between. The CDR3 is made up of 12 amino acids. CDR3 nucleotide sequence: TGCGCCAGCAGTGAGGGAGCTCTAAGGCTGTACTTC. Amino acid sequence: CASSEGALRLYF.

The chain combines TRBV2 with TRBJ1-6; TRBD1 agrees at 9 bases. CDR1 is SNHLY and CDR2 is FYNNEI in the germline V gene. The CDR3 extends over 15 amino acids. V shed 8 bases and J 6 bases; nucleotides not matched to a gene: 8. The CDR3 bases are TGTGCCAGCCAACTTACGGGACAGGGTAATTCACCCCTCCACTTT. It codes for CASQLTGQGNSPLHF.

The chain joins TRBV14 to TRBJ2-7; a weak D match, TRBD2 (7 bases). Per germline, CDR1 SGHDN and CDR2 FVKESK. This CDR3 has 14 residues. V lost 1 base to trimming and J lost 7 bases, with 14 bases between them. The CDR3 sequence: CASSQVGGAREQYF. CDR3 nucleotide sequence: TGTGCCAGCAGCCAAGTTGGGGGGGCGAGGGAGCAGTACTTC.

This chain joins TRBV6-5 and TRBJ2-5; 7 bases are shared with TRBD2. Trimming at V came to 2 bases and at J to 4 bases, leaving 7 bases not matched to a gene. The CDR3 is made up of 15 amino acids. Germline CDR1 reads MNHEY; CDR2 reads SVGAGI. DNA for the CDR3: TGTGCCAGCAGTTACCTCCCGGGGGGAGGAGAGACCCAGTACTTC. Translated: CASSYLPGGGETQYF.

This clone was detected only a few times. The chain combines TRBV18 with TRBJ2-7; D is unclear. Germline lookup yields CDR1 KGHSH and CDR2 LQKENI. This CDR3 comprises 15 residues. Trimming pared 2 bases from V and 2 bases from J, leaving 13 bases between. CDR3 coding DNA: TGTGCCAGCTCACCAACCCCTGAAAATACCTACGAGCAGTACTTC. Residues: CASSPTPENTYEQYF.

The chain is built from TRBV6-6 and TRBJ2-6, with unresolved D. This CDR3 is 13 amino acids long. Germline CDR1 MNHNY, CDR2 SVGAGI (reference sequence). Written as DNA, the CDR3 is TGTGCGGCAACCCGTGCTGGGGCCAACGTCCTGACTTTC. Translation gives CAATRAGANVLTF.

This clone was observed a few times. This chain uses TRBV19 with TRBJ1-5; 8 nucleotides line up with TRBD1. The germline CDR1 and CDR2 sequences are LNHDA and SQIVND (reference sequence). V shed 3 bases, J shed 6 bases, and the junction held 10 bases outside the gene matches. CDR3 length: 16 residues. The CDR3 nucleotides read TGTGCCAGTAGTATTGGGGGCGGACAGGGAAGTCAGCCCCAGCATTTT. This encodes CASSIGGGQGSQPQHF.

The chain has TRBV5-1 and TRBJ2-7, with D possibly being TRBD1 (7 bases). V was pared by 0 bases and J by 3 bases, with 13 bases between. CDR3 size: 15 residues. Germline V gene data show CDR1 as SGHRS and CDR2 as YFSETQ. The CDR3 nucleotides read TGCGCCAGCAGCTTGGACCGCGGGACAGACTACGAGCAGTACTTC. Amino acid sequence: CASSLDRGTDYEQYF.

This clone was observed a single time. The genes are TRBV7-7 and TRBJ2-5; D tentatively fits TRBD1 or TRBD2 (6 bases each). The germline V and J ends were trimmed by 5 bases and 5 bases, with 15 bases remaining between them. CDR1 SSHAT and CDR2 FNYEAQ come from the germline V gene (reference sequence). CDR3 length equals 14 residues. The CDR3 DNA is TGTGCCAGCAGCAACACGTTAGGGGGGGAGACCCAGTACTTC. Translated, it gives CASSNTLGGETQYF.

A single count supports this clone. The CDR3 here is CASSQDRTIGVGQDNYGYTF. CDR3 sequence (DNA): TGCGCCAGCAGCCAAGATCGGACCATCGGGGTGGGGCAAGATAACTATGGCTACACCTTC. V gene TRBV4-1 combines with J gene TRBJ1-2; tentatively, D is TRBD1 (5 bases). Germline V gene sequence: CDR1 MGHRA, CDR2 YSYEKL. There are 20 residues in the CDR3. Trimming took off 0 bases at V and 1 base at J, with 24 bases between the two ends.